Sequencing of this T cell receptor (beta chain) was carried out in a study of Ad26.COV2.S vaccination and SARS-CoV-2 variants. Study context: Once or twice, 56 days apart, Ad26.COV2.S was delivered intramuscularly. Broader study findings: Post-vaccination spike-specific CD8+ and CD4+ T cell responses reportedly had substantial breadth.

Sequenced by immunoSEQ multiplex PCR; TCRdb stores in-frame clones only, minus some. The sample has fewer than 500,000 clones, about 92% seen once. As for this clone: What it binds is not known.

Indicated treatment: 15 to 20 received Ad26.COV2.S at low or high dose, single or two shots; roughly 5 received placebo; per-sample allocation not given. All samples were drawn on day 63, counting from the first vaccine or placebo injection. This vaccine is an Ad26 vector that expresses the Wuhan-strain SARS-CoV-2 spike. This CDR3 has 13 amino acids. Deletions cut 6 bases from V and 4 bases from J, with 10 bases between. Germline V gene sequence: CDR1 ENHRY, CDR2 SYGVKD. The chain couples TRBV10-3 to TRBJ1-3, with D hard to call. The clonotype was recovered from a person aged 18-60 years who received the Ad26.COV2.S COVID-19 vaccine or a placebo. Material: peripheral blood, obtained in a trial of Ad26.COV2.S vaccine versus placebo. This chain's CDR3 is CAIRDFSGNTIYF. Here the CDR3 DNA reads TGTGCCATCAGGGATTTCAGCGGAAACACCATATATTTT.